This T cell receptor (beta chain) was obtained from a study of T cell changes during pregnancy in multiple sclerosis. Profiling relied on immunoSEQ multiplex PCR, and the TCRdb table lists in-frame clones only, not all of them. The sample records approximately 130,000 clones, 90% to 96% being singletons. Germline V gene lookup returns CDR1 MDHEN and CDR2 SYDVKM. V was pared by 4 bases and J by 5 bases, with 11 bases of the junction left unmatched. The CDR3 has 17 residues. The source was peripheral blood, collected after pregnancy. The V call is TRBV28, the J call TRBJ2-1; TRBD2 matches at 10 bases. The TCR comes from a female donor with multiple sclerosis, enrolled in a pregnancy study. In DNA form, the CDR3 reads TGTGCCAGCAGTTCTATAAGCAAGCGGGAGGGCCACAATGAGCAGTTCTTC. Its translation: CASSSISKREGHNEQFF. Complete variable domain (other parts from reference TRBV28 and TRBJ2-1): DVKVTQSSRYLVKRTGEKVFLECVQDMDHENMFWYRQDPGLGLRLIYFSYDVKMKEKGDIPEGYSVSREKKERFSLILESASTNQTSMYLCASSSISKREGHNEQFFGPGTRLTVL.